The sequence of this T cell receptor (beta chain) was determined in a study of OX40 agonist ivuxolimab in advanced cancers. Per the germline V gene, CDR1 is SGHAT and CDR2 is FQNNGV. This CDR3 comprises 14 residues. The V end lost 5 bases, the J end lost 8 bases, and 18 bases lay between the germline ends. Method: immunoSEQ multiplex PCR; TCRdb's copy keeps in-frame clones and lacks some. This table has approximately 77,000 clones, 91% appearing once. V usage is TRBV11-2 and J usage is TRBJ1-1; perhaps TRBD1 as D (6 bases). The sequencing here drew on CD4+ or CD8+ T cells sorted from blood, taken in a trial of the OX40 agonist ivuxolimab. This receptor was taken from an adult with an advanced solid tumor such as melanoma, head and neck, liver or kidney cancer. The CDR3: CASSLGQSPFEAFF. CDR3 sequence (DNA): TGTGCCAGCAGCCTCGGACAGAGTCCGTTCGAAGCTTTCTTT.